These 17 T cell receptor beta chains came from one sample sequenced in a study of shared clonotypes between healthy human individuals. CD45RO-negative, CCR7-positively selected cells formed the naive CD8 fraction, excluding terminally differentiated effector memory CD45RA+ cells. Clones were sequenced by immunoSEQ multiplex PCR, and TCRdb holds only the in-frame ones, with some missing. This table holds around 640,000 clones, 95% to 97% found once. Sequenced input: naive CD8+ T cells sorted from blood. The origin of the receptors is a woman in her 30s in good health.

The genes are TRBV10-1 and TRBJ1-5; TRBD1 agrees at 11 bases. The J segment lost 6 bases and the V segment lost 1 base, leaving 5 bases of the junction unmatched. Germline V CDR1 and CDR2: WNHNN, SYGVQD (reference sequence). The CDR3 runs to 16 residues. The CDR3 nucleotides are TGCGCCAGCAGTGAGTTGTGGACAGGGGGCTGTCAGCCCCAGCATTTT. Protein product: CASSELWTGGCQPQHF.

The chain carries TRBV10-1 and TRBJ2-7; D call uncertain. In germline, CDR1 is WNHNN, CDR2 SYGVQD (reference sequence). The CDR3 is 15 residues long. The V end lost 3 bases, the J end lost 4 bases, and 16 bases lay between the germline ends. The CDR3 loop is CASSDTRLPPYEQYF. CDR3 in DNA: TGCGCCAGCAGTGACACGCGACTCCCCCCATACGAGCAGTACTTC.

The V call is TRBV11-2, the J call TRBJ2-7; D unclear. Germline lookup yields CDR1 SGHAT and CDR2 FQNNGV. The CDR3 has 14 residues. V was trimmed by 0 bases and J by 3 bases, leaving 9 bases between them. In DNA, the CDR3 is TGTGCCAGCAGCTTAGACTTAAGGGTCTACGAGCAGTACTTC. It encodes CASSLDLRVYEQYF.

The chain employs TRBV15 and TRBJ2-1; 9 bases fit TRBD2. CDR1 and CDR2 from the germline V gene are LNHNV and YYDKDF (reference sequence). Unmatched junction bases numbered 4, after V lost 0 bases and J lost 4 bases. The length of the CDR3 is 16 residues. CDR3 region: CATSREVAGVYNEQFF. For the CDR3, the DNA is TGTGCCACCAGCAGAGAGGTAGCGGGAGTTTACAATGAGCAGTTCTTC.

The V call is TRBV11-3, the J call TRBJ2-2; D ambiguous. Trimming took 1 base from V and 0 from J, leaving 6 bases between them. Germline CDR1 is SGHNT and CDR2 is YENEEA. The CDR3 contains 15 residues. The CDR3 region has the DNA TGTGCCAGCAGCTTAGGCATCGCGAACACCGGGGAGCTGTTTTTT. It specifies CASSLGIANTGELFF.

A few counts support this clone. The CDR3 is CASSKGLGDQPQHF. Here the CDR3 DNA reads TGTGCCAGCAGCAAGGGCTTGGGAGATCAGCCCCAGCATTTT. The rearrangement joins TRBV21-1 to TRBJ1-5. TRBV21-1 is marked as a pseudogene. The CDR3 loop spans 14 amino acids.

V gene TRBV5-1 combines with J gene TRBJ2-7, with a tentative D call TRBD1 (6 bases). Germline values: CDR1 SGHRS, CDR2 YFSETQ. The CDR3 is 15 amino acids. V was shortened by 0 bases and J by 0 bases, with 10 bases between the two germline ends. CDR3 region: CASSLAGTSSYEQYF. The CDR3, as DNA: TGCGCCAGCAGCTTGGCCGGGACAAGCTCCTACGAGCAGTACTTC.

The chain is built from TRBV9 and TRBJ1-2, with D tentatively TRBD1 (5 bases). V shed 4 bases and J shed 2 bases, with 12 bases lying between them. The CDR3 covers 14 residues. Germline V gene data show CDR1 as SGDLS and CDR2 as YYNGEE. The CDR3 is CASSFQGSNYGYTF. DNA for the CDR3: TGTGCCAGCAGCTTCCAGGGATCAAACTATGGCTACACCTTC.

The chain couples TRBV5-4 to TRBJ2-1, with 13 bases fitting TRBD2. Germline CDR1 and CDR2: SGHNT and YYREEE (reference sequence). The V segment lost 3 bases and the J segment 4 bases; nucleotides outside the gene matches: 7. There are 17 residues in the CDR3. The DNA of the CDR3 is TGTGCCAGCAGCTGGACTAGCGGGAGTACGGGGTACAATGAGCAGTTCTTC. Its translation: CASSWTSGSTGYNEQFF.

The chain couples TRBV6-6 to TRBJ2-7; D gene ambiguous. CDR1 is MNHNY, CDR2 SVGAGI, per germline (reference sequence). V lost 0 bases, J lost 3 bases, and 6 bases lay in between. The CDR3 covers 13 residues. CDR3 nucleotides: TGTGCCAGCAGTTACTCGAAACTCTACGAGCAGTACTTC. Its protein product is CASSYSKLYEQYF.

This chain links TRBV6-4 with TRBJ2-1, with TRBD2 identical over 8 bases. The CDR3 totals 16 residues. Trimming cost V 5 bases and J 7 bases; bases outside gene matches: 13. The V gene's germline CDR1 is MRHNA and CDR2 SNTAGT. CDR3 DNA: TGTGCCAGCAGTCACCTGGGCGGTAGCGGGGAAAATGAGCAGTTCTTC. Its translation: CASSHLGGSGENEQFF.

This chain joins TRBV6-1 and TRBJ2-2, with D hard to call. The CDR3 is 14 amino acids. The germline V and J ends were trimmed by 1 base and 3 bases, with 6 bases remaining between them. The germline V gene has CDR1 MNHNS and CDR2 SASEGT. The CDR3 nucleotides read TGTGCCAGCAGTGAAGGGGCGTACACCGGGGAGCTGTTTTTT. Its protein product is CASSEGAYTGELFF.

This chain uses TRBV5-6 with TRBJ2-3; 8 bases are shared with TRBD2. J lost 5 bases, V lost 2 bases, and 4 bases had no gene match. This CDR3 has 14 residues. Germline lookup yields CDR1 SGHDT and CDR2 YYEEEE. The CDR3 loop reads CASSLAGVQDTQYF. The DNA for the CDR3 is TGTGCCAGCAGCTTAGCGGGAGTGCAAGATACGCAGTATTTT.

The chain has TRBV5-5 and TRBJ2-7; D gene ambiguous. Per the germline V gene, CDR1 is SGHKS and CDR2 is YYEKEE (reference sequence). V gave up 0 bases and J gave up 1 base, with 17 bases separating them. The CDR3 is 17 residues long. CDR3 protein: CASSLGALRSSSYEQYF. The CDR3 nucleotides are TGTGCCAGCAGCTTGGGGGCGTTGCGGAGTAGTTCCTACGAGCAGTACTTC.

CDR3 DNA sequence: TGTGCCACCGCCCGGGACCCGGCCTACGAGCAGTACTTC. Residues: CATARDPAYEQYF. The chain links TRBV2 to TRBJ2-7; the D call may be TRBD1 or TRBD2 (5 bases each). With 10 bases removed from V and 2 bases from J, the gap between germline ends came to 15 bases. The CDR3 has 13 residues. The germline V gene has CDR1 SNHLY and CDR2 FYNNEI.

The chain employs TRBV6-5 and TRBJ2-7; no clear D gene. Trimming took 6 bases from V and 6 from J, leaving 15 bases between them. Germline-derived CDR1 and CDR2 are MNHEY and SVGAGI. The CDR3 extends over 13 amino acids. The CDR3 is CASSMTLPGEQYF. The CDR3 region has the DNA TGTGCCAGCAGCATGACACTCCCGGGCGAGCAGTACTTC.

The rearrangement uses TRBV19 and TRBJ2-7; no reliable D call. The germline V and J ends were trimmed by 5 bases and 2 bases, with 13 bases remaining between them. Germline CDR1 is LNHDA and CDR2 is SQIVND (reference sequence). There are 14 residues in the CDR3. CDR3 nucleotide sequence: TGTGCCAGTAGTTTCGGGCCCGCGACCTACGAGCAGTACTTC. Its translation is CASSFGPATYEQYF.